A selection of T cell receptor beta chains follows, all from one sample in a study of blood T cell repertoires in COVID-19. Here immunoSEQ multiplex PCR was the method, and the copy in TCRdb shows in-frame clones only, minus some. Seen here are approximately 50,000 clones, 85% observed once, and the top ten hold roughly 10%. Sample: peripheral blood. The origin of the receptors is a human donor in a cohort sampled during active COVID-19. Both conserved end residues are part of each CDR3. A D gene is named only where the DNA matches it firmly. Only some rows state a clone size, as once, few, many or a class for expanded clones.

J,D,V,length,size,DNA,CDR3
TRBJ1-2,TRBD1,TRBV5-1,15,-,TGCGCCAGCAGCTTGGAAGGGGGCGCGAACTATGGCTACACCTTC,CASSLEGGANYGYTF
TRBJ2-7,TRBD1,TRBV28,13,-,TGTGCCAGCAGTTCGGGACAGAGCTACGAGCAGTACTTC,CASSSGQSYEQYF
TRBJ2-2,-,TRBV12-3/TRBV12-4,13,-,TGTGCCAGCAGTCTCAGGCTTGCCGGGGAGCTGTTTTTT,CASSLRLAGELFF
TRBJ2-3,TRBD2,TRBV28,17,-,TGTGCCAGCAGTTCGCCCCGACTAGCGGGAGTTTTAGATACGCAGTATTTT,CASSSPRLAGVLDTQYF
TRBJ1-1,-,TRBV10-3,13,-,TGTGCCATCAGAGGACAGACGAACACTGAAGCTTTCTTT,CAIRGQTNTEAFF
TRBJ2-1,TRBD2,TRBV29-1,14,-,TGCAGCGTTTCCGGACTAGCGGGAGGAAGGGAGCAGTTCTTC,CSVSGLAGGREQFF
TRBJ1-2,-,TRBV4-1,18,-,TGCGCCAGCAGCCAAGTACAGGACAGACTTTTGTTGGGCTATGGCTACACCTTC,CASSQVQDRLLLGYGYTF
TRBJ2-1,TRBD2,TRBV28,15,-,TGTGCCAGCAGTTTATCTAGCGGGCCCCCCAATGAGCAGTTCTTC,CASSLSSGPPNEQFF
TRBJ2-3,TRBD2,TRBV7-8,18,-,TGTGCCAGCAGCTTAGTTCCCTCACTAGCGGGAGTGGCAGATACGCAGTATTTT,CASSLVPSLAGVADTQYF
TRBJ2-5,-,TRBV2,14,-,TGTGCCAGCAGTGAAAGCCCCGGACAGCCGACCCAGTACTTC,CASSESPGQPTQYF
TRBJ2-7,TRBD2,TRBV5-1,15,-,TGCGCCAGCAGCCCCGGGACTAGCAGTAGTCACGAGCAGTACTTC,CASSPGTSSSHEQYF
TRBJ2-7,-,TRBV27,12,-,TGTGCCAGCAGTTTAACTGGTACCGAGCAGTACTTC,CASSLTGTEQYF
TRBJ2-7,-,TRBV18,14,once,TGTGCCAGCTCATCTGGACTGGTTTCCTACGAGCAGTACTTC,CASSSGLVSYEQYF
TRBJ2-4,-,TRBV7-4,18,-,TGTGCCAGCAGCTTTCAGGGCAGGGGGGTTGGGGCCAAAAACATTCAGTACTTC,CASSFQGRGVGAKNIQYF
TRBJ2-2,-,TRBV28,17,-,TGTGCCAGCAGTAGTTTAATAGTGGGGGCGCGCACCGGGGAGCTGTTTTTT,CASSSLIVGARTGELFF
TRBJ2-1,-,TRBV4-1,15,-,TGCGCCAGCAGCCAAGAATCGACTAGTTACAATGAGCAGTTCTTC,CASSQESTSYNEQFF
TRBJ1-2,-,TRBV23-1,13,-,TGCGCCAGCAGTCCCCCGTCCGGGAATGGCTACACCTTC,CASSPPSGNGYTF
TRBJ2-7,-,TRBV28,14,-,TGTGCCAGCAGTATAAGGACAACCACCTACGAGCAGTACTTC,CASSIRTTTYEQYF
TRBJ2-7,TRBD2,TRBV2,14,-,TGTGCCAGTGCACTAGCGCCCGCCTCCTACGAGCAGTACTTC,CASALAPASYEQYF
TRBJ2-3,-,TRBV28,17,-,TGTGCCAGCACCCTCGGGGGGGGACAGGGCCTTGGGGATACGCAGTATTTT,CASTLGGGQGLGDTQYF
TRBJ2-3,TRBD2,TRBV5-1,20,-,TGCGCCAGCAGCGCAGGACTAGCGGGAGGGCTCCCCGGAGTCACAGATACGCAGTATTTT,CASSAGLAGGLPGVTDTQYF
TRBJ2-7,TRBD2,TRBV10-3,17,-,TGTGCCATCAGAGGGACTAGCGGGAGGGCCGGCCTCTACGAGCAGTACTTC,CAIRGTSGRAGLYEQYF
TRBJ2-3,-,TRBV7-9,15,-,TGTGCCAGCAGCTTAGTTTTGGAGTACACAGATACGCAGTATTTT,CASSLVLEYTDTQYF
TRBJ2-3,TRBD2,TRBV3-1/TRBV3-2,15,-,TGTGCCAGCAGCCACCGTAGCGGGAGCACAGATACGCAGTATTTT,CASSHRSGSTDTQYF
TRBJ2-2,TRBD1,TRBV28,15,-,TGTGCCAGCAGTCCCGGGACAGGGGTAGCCGGGGAGCTGTTTTTT,CASSPGTGVAGELFF
TRBJ1-2,-,TRBV28,12,-,TGTGCCAGCAGTCCACTACGCTATGGCTACACCTTC,CASSPLRYGYTF
TRBJ1-6,-,TRBV27,13,-,TGTGCCAGCAGCAAGGGGAATAATTCACCCCTCCACTTT,CASSKGNNSPLHF
TRBJ2-7,TRBD2,TRBV3-1/TRBV3-2,17,few,TGTGCCAGCAGCCGCCAACCGGGACTAGCGGGAGCGGACGAGCAGTACTTC,CASSRQPGLAGADEQYF
TRBJ1-1,TRBD1,TRBV2,14,-,TGTGCCAGCAAACGCCAACAGGGGGACACTGAAGCTTTCTTT,CASKRQQGDTEAFF
TRBJ1-6,-,TRBV5-4,14,-,TGTGCCAGCAGCTTCCCGGACGGGAGATCACCCCTCCACTTT,CASSFPDGRSPLHF
TRBJ2-6,-,TRBV7-8,16,-,TGTGCCAGCAGCTTAGGAGCGAACTCTGGGGCCAACGTCCTGACTTTC,CASSLGANSGANVLTF
TRBJ2-5,TRBD2,TRBV7-9,17,-,TGTGCCAGCAGCTCTTTTGGGACTAGCGGAGCACAAGAGACCCAGTACTTC,CASSSFGTSGAQETQYF
TRBJ1-6,-,TRBV4-1,15,-,TGCGCCAGCAGCCAAGAAGGGGCAGGCTATTCACCCCTCCACTTT,CASSQEGAGYSPLHF
TRBJ2-3,-,TRBV2,12,-,TGTGCCAGCAGGGGGCTCCGGGATACGCAGTATTTT,CASRGLRDTQYF
TRBJ2-1,TRBD2,TRBV11-3,16,few,TGTGCCAGCAGCTTAACTAGCGGGAGTAAAGGCAATGAGCAGTTCTTC,CASSLTSGSKGNEQFF